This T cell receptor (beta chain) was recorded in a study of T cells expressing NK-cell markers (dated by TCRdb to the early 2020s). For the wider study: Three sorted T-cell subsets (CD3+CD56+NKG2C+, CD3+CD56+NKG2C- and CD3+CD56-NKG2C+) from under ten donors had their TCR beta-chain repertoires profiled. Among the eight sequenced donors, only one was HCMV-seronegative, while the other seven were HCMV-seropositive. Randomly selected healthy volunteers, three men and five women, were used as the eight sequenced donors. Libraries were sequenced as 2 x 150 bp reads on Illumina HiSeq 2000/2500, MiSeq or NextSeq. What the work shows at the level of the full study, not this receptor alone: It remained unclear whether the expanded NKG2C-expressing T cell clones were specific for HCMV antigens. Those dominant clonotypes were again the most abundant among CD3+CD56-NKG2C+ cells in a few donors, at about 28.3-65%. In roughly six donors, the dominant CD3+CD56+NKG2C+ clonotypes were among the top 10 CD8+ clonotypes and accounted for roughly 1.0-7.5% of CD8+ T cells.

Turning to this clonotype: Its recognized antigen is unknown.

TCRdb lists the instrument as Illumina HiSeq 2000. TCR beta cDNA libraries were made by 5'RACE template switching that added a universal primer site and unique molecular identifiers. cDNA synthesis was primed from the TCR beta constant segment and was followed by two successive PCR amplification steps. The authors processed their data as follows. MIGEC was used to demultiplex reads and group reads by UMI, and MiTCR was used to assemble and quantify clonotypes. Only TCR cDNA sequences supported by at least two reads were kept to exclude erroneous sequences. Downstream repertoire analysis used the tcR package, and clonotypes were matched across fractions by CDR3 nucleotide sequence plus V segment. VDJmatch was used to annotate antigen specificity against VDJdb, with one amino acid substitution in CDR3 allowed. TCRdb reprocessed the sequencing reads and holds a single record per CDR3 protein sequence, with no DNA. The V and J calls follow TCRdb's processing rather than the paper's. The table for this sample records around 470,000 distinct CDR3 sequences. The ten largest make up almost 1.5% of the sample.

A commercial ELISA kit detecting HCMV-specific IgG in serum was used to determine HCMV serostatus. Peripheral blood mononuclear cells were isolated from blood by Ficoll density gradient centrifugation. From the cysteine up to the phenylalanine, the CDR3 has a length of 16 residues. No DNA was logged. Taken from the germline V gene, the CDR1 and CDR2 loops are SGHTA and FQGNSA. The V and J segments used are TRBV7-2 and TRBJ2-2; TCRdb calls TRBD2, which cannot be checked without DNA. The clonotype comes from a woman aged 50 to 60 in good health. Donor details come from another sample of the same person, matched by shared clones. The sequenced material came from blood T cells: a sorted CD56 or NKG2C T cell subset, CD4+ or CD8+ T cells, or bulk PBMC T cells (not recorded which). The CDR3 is CASSRLAETSTGELFF.